This TCR beta chain was captured in a study of T cell responses to AZD1222 COVID-19 vaccine. On this clone: Its antigen is still unknown.

Broader study findings: Seropositive at baseline were only a handful of AZD1222 recipients. Repertoires were sampled only after the peak T cell response. After two AZD1222 doses, spike-specific TCR breadth and depth rose versus day 0.

This CDR3 has 14 amino acids. Germline V lookup: CDR1 MNHEY, CDR2 SVGAGI. After removal of 8 bases from V and 5 bases from J, the junction contained 9 bases not matched to a gene. Produced via immunoSEQ multiplex PCR; TCRdb's table is partial and in-frame only. The sample has 150,000 to 200,000 clones; about nine tenths are singletons. The chain recombines TRBV6-5 with TRBJ1-2, with TRBD1 matching 9 bases. This material consisted of peripheral blood, taken 28 days after the second AZD1222 dose. The sequence came from an adult who received the AZD1222 COVID-19 vaccine. The CDR3 DNA reads as TGTGCCAGCCTGGCCCGGGACAGGGCGTATGGCTACACCTTC. This encodes CASLARDRAYGYTF.